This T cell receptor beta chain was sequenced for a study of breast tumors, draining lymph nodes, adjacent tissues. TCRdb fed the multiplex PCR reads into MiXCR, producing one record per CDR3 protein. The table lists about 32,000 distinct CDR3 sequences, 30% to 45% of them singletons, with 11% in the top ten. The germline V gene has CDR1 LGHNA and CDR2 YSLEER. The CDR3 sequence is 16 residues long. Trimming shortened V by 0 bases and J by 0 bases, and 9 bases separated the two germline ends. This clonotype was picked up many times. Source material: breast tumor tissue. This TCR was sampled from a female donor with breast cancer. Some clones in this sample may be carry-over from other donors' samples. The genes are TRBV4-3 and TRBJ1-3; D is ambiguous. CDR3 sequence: CASSQDLGRSGNTIYF. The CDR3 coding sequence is TGCGCCAGCAGCCAAGACTTAGGGCGCTCTGGAAACACCATATATTTT.